This T cell receptor (beta chain) was captured in a study of T cell changes during pregnancy in multiple sclerosis. Here immunoSEQ multiplex PCR was the method, and the copy in TCRdb shows in-frame clones only, minus some. Seen here are 75,000 to 90,000 clones, roughly nine tenths observed once, and the top ten hold roughly 3.5%. V lost 7 bases and J lost 3, with 13 bases in between. Looked up from germline, CDR1 is MNHNS and CDR2 is SASEGT. The CDR3 covers 13 residues. The sample was PBMCs, taken in the first trimester of pregnancy. The clonotype comes from a female donor in good health, serving as a control in a pregnancy study. Some clones in this sample may be carry-over from other donors' samples. V is TRBV6-1 and J is TRBJ2-7; a weak D match, TRBD1 (6 bases). Here the CDR3 DNA reads TGTGCCAGCATTATAGTACAGGGCTACGAGCAGTACTTC. Its translation: CASIIVQGYEQYF.